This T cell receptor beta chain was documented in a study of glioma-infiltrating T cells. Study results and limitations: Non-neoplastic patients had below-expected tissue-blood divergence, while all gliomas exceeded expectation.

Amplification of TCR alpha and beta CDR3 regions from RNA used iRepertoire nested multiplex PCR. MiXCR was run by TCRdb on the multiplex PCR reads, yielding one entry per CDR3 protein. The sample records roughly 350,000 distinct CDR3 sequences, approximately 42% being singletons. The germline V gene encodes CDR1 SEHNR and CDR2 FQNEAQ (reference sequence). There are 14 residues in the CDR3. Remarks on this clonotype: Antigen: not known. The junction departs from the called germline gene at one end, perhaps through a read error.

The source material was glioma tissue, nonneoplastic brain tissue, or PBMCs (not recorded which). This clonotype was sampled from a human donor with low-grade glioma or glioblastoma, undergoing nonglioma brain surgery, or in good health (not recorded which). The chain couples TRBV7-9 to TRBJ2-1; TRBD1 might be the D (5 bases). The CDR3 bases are TGTGCCAGCAGTTCAGGGTCCTCCTACAATGAGCAGCTCTTC. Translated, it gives CASSSGSSYNEQLF. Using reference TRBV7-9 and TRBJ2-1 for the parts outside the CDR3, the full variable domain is DTGVSQNPRHKITKRGQNVTFRCDPISEHNRLYWYRQTLGQGPEFLTYFQNEAQLEKSRLLSDRFSAERPKGSFSTLEIQRTEQGDSAMYLCASSSGSSYNEQLFGPGTRLTVL.